Reported below is one T cell receptor beta chain. The antigen remains unidentified. Assay: immunoSEQ multiplex PCR; the TCRdb copy retains only in-frame clones and omits some. The sample carries 75,000 to 100,000 clones, 80% to 90% recorded once. Germline CDR1 is SGHRS and CDR2 is YFSETQ. Between the trimmed V and J ends, which lost 4 bases and 5 bases, there was a span of 13 bases. This CDR3 is built from 13 residues. The record originates from a study of T cell responses to AZD1222 COVID-19 vaccine. The study, taken as a whole, reports: At study baseline, merely six AZD1222 recipients were seropositive.

This TCR derives from an adult in good health. The V and J genes are TRBV5-1 and TRBJ2-7; no reliable D call. This specimen was peripheral blood, taken on day 0 of AZD1222 vaccination. CDR3 sequence (DNA): TGCGCCAGCAGCGTGAACACTCCCCACGAGCAGTACTTC. It translates to CASSVNTPHEQYF.